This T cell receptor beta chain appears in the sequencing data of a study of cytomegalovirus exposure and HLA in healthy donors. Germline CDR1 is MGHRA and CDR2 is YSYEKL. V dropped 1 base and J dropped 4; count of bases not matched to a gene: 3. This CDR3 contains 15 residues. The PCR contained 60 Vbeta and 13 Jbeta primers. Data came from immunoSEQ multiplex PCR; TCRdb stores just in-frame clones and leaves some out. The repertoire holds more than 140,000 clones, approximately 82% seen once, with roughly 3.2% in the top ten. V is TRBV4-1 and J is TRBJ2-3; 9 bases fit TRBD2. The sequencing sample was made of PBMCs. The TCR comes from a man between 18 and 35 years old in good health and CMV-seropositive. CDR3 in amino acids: CASSQGLAGADTQYF. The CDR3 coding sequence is TGCGCCAGCAGCCAAGGATTAGCGGGAGCAGATACGCAGTATTTT.